These 8 T cell receptor beta chains were all obtained from the same sample, sequenced in a study of blood T cell repertoires in COVID-19. Clones were sequenced by immunoSEQ multiplex PCR, and TCRdb holds only the in-frame ones, with some missing. Of about 250,000 clones listed, about four fifths are singletons. Sequencing was performed on PBMCs or T cells enriched from blood (not recorded which). These receptors all come from a woman aged 40 to 50 who had been exposed to COVID-19.

This clone was counted a single time. The chain links TRBV6-5 to TRBJ2-7; no definite D call. Germline V gene sequence: CDR1 MNHEY, CDR2 SVGAGI. The V and J ends lost 6 bases and 2 bases respectively, with 17 bases between them. The CDR3 has 15 amino acids. The CDR3 here is CASSPQGGEAYEQYF. The CDR3 nucleotides read TGTGCCAGCAGCCCGCAAGGCGGCGAAGCCTACGAGCAGTACTTC.

The genes are TRBV5-1 and TRBJ2-5; 7 nucleotides match TRBD2. Trimming took 4 bases from V and 2 from J; bases not matched to a gene: 5. CDR1 SGHRS and CDR2 YFSETQ come from the germline V gene. The CDR3 is made up of 14 amino acids. The CDR3 loop reads CASSHGTTQETQYF. The DNA for the CDR3 is TGCGCCAGCAGCCACGGGACTACTCAAGAGACCCAGTACTTC. The full variable domain, its missing parts supplied by reference TRBV5-1 and TRBJ2-5, is KAGVTQTPRYLIKTRGQQVTLSCSPISGHRSVSWYQQTPGQGLQFLFEYFSETQRNKGNFPGRFSGRQFSNSRSEMNVSTLELGDSALYLCASSHGTTQETQYFGPGTRLLVL.

The rearrangement links TRBV4-1 to TRBJ2-1; D is unclear. Germline loops: CDR1 MGHRA, CDR2 YSYEKL. The germline V and J ends were trimmed by 0 bases and 2 bases, with 20 bases remaining between them. The CDR3 extends over 19 amino acids. The DNA for the CDR3 is TGCGCCAGCAGCCAAGATTTGTCCGGATCGGAGCGCGCCTACAATGAGCAGTTCTTC. Residues: CASSQDLSGSERAYNEQFF.

The chain has TRBV28 and TRBJ1-6; tentative D call: TRBD1 (6 bases). The CDR3 is made up of 14 amino acids. Trimming cost V 6 bases and J 7 bases, with 13 bases left between them. Germline CDR1 MDHEN, CDR2 SYDVKM. The chain's CDR3 is CASSLTGTNSPLHF. CDR3 nucleotides: TGTGCCAGCAGCCTAACAGGGACCAATTCACCCCTCCACTTT.

The gene calls are TRBV28 and TRBJ1-2; D unresolved. CDR3 length: 14 residues. Germline loops: CDR1 MDHEN, CDR2 SYDVKM. V was clipped by 7 bases and J by 8 bases, with 20 bases between them. This CDR3 is CASTPGVRHTGYTF. In DNA, the CDR3 is TGTGCCAGCACCCCCGGGGTACGCCATACCGGCTACACCTTC.

V gene TRBV7-2 combines with J gene TRBJ2-3; D perhaps matches TRBD2 (7 bases). From germline, CDR1 is SGHTA and CDR2 FQGNSA. Trimming removed 2 bases from V and 5 bases from J, with 14 bases in between. The CDR3 length is 15 residues. The CDR3 reads CASSLRSGGGDTQYF. The CDR3 nucleotides read TGTGCCAGCAGCTTAAGGTCGGGGGGCGGAGATACGCAGTATTTT.

The V and J genes are TRBV3-1 (or the pseudogene TRBV3-2) and TRBJ1-3; unclear D gene. The CDR3 length is 13 residues. Trimming stripped 7 bases from V and 4 bases from J, with 11 bases between. Germline loops: CDR1 LGHDT, CDR2 YNNKEL (reference sequence). The CDR3 here is CASTPTGGNTIYF. As DNA, the CDR3 is TGTGCCAGCACCCCCACCGGGGGAAACACCATATATTTT.

This chain connects TRBV4-1 to TRBJ2-5; 11 bases fit TRBD2. The CDR3 spans 18 residues. Germline-derived CDR1 and CDR2 are MGHRA and YSYEKL. With 1 base clipped from V and 4 bases from J, the junction kept 11 bases outside the gene matches. The CDR3 loop is CASSQVNLGLAAGETQYF. The CDR3 DNA follows: TGCGCCAGCAGCCAAGTGAACTTGGGACTAGCGGCAGGAGAGACCCAGTACTTC.